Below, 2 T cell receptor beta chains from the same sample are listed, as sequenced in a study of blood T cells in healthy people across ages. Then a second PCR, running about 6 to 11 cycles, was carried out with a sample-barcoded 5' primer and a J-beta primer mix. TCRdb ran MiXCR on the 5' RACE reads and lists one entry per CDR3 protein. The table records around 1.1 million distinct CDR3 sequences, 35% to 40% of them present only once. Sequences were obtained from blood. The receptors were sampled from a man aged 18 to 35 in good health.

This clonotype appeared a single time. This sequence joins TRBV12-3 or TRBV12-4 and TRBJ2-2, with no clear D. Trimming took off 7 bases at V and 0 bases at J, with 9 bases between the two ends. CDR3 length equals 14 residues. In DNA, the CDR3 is TGTGCCAGCACCCAGTGGGCGAACACCGGGGAGCTGTTTTTT. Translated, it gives CASTQWANTGELFF.

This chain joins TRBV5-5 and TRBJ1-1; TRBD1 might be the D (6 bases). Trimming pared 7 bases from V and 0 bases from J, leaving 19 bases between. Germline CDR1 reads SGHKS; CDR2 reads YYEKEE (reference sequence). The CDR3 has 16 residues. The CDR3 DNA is TGTGCCAGCGGGTCGGGGGGGCTCCTTCTGAACACTGAAGCTTTCTTT. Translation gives CASGSGGLLLNTEAFF.